These 5 T cell receptor beta chains share one sample of origin, sequenced in a study of T cells in Graves' hyperthyroidism and ophthalmopathy. TCR beta CDR3 sequences were amplified from RNA transcripts. The HTBI set primed first-round TCR CDR3 RT-PCR. TCRdb redid the calling of the multiplex PCR reads with MiXCR, one entry per CDR3 protein. The profile shows hundreds of thousands of distinct CDR3 sequences, 15% to 19% of them singletons. The specimen sequenced was blood. These receptors all stem from a woman between 18 and 30 years old with Graves' hyperthyroidism that later progressed to Graves' ophthalmopathy.

The chain employs TRBV19 and TRBJ2-7, with 7 positions matching TRBD2. In germline, CDR1 is LNHDA, CDR2 SQIVND (reference sequence). The CDR3 runs to 15 residues. J gave up 0 bases and V 2 bases, and 4 bases lay outside the gene matches. The DNA for the CDR3 is TGTGCCAGTAGTATAATAGCGGGTGACTCCTACGAGCAGTACTTC. Translating it yields CASSIIAGDSYEQYF.

This clonotype was counted a single time. The genes are TRBV28 and TRBJ2-3, with a tentative D call TRBD1 (6 bases). The germline V gene has CDR1 MDHEN and CDR2 SYDVKM. The ends were cut back, 6 bases at V and 4 bases at J, with 17 bases in the middle. The CDR3 runs 15 residues. CDR3 region: CASRSLQSGADTQYF. As DNA, the CDR3 is TGTGCCAGCAGGTCCCTCCAATCAGGGGCAGATACGCAGTATTTT.

This clonotype was observed a few times. The V call is TRBV20-1, the J call TRBJ2-3; TRBD2 matches 8 bases. The V gene's germline CDR1 is DFQATT and CDR2 SNEGSKA (reference sequence). The CDR3 is made up of 17 amino acids. The V gene end was trimmed by 3 bases and the J gene end by 2 bases; junction bases not matched to a gene: 13. DNA for the CDR3: TGCAGTGCTAGCCCCGGCTTGGCGGGAGGCCTCACAGATACGCAGTATTTT. Translation gives CSASPGLAGGLTDTQYF.

The gene calls are TRBV29-1 and TRBJ1-2; tentatively, D is TRBD1 (5 bases). This CDR3 is built from 15 residues. V was shortened by 0 bases and J by 0 bases, with 11 bases between the two germline ends. Germline CDR1 SQVTM, CDR2 ANQGSEA. The CDR3 is CSVEDRVLSNYGYTF. In nucleotides, the CDR3 is TGCAGCGTTGAAGACAGGGTGCTCTCTAACTATGGCTACACCTTC.

This clonotype was picked up many times. The chain employs TRBV29-1 and TRBJ2-7; no reliable D call. This CDR3 contains 13 residues. CDR1 and CDR2 from the germline V gene are SQVTM and ANQGSEA. V was pared by 3 bases and J by 1 base, with 10 bases between. In nucleotides, the CDR3 is TGCAGCGTTGAGCGACAAGGATCCTACGAGCAGTACTTC. Encoded protein: CSVERQGSYEQYF.